This TCR beta chain was found in a study of cytomegalovirus exposure and HLA in healthy donors. Study information: Falling in the Caucasian-associated ancestry cluster were less than 85% of about 400 genotyped donors. Study-wide findings and caveats: Within a later analysis, the majority of CMV-associated TCR beta chains appeared HLA-restricted. The likely origin of a cluster of highly shared sequence variants was a sequencing artifact.

Germline values: CDR1 SGHVS, CDR2 FNYEAQ. This CDR3 has 15 amino acids. Trimming cost V 3 bases and J 2 bases; bases outside gene matches: 4. The PCR employed 60 Vbeta primers together with 13 Jbeta primers. Sequenced by immunoSEQ multiplex PCR; TCRdb stores in-frame clones only, minus some. The sample carries more than 85,000 clones, around 76% recorded once. Details on this clone: Its antigen is unknown.

This rearrangement joins TRBV7-6 to TRBJ2-5; 9 nucleotides match TRBD1. Sample: PBMCs. The clonotype originates from a woman aged 45-59 years in good health and CMV-seropositive. The CDR3 region is CASSFSGQGQETQYF. The DNA of the CDR3 is TGTGCCAGCAGCTTTTCGGGACAGGGTCAAGAGACCCAGTACTTC.